This record concerns one T cell receptor (beta chain) sequence. What this receptor recognizes is not known. The sample holds no much larger clone one base away, and base qualities are not on file. TCRbeta CDR3 regions were amplified from genomic DNA by means of the immunoSEQ Assay, a bias-controlled multiplex PCR. Concerning the study's data processing: Nucleated cell counts per sample were estimated from amplification of reference gene primers within the assay. Sequence reads were collapsed and filtered to measure the absolute abundance of every unique TCRbeta CDR3 rearrangement. For each sample, productive Simpson clonality was calculated as the square root of Simpson's diversity index across productive rearrangements. TCRdb holds this immuneACCESS table with in-frame rearrangements only. Some clones are missing; in checked studies, unresolved V genes explain under half, and the rest has no known cause. V, J and clone size are those of that table, while D and trimming were read from the DNA. The sample data list 160,000 or so clones, and around 90% of these were observed just once. The ten largest clonotypes hold approximately 1.4% of the sample.

The data are from a study of blood T cell repertoires in COVID-19 (dated by TCRdb to about 2020). At the level of the whole study: The collaborator samples originated in the United States, Italy and Spain and spanned the acute and convalescent phases of COVID-19. The prospective study material was composed of cDNA or gDNA derived from T cells, B-cell-depleted T cells, or PBMCs. Subjects who had been exposed to COVID-19, were actively infected with it, or had recovered from it provided the deeply sampled blood TCRbeta repertoires that made up the dataset. The repertoires were released in a freely available public database meant as a resource for research on the immune response to SARS-CoV-2. HLA class I and class II types, where available, came from metadata supplied by the sample provider rather than from assay-based typing. Nearly every sample came with metadata listing a de-identified subject ID, COVID-19 status, age in years and sex. The samples were drawn from the first 160 participants of the ongoing ImmuneRACE study and from over a thousand subjects provided by 6 global collaborators.

The research as a whole found: The quantity of clinical and demographic metadata differed by source and by participant and was supplied without curation.

The germline V gene yields MNHEY for CDR1 and SVGAGI for CDR2. Taken from cysteine to phenylalanine, the CDR3 has 15 residues. Only the CDR3 region is kept as DNA, spanning 45 bases read in frame from base 1. V is trimmed back by 4 bases and J by 0 bases, and the junction contains 3 bases that no gene match accounts for. Each collaborating institution followed its own protocols to collect whole blood in K2EDTA tubes. For TCRbeta analysis, collaborators shipped samples in one of three forms: frozen whole blood, isolated PBMCs, or DNA extracted from either of those sample types. The V and J genes are TRBV6-5 and TRBJ1-3, and TRBD1 aligns with 7 junction nucleotides. The specimen sequenced was peripheral blood. The clonotype was recovered from a woman aged 45 to 65 with acute or convalescent COVID-19. Here the CDR3 is given as CASSSSGGSGNTIYF. Here is the DNA: TGTGCCAGCAGTTCGTCAGGGGGCTCTGGAAACACCATATATTTT.